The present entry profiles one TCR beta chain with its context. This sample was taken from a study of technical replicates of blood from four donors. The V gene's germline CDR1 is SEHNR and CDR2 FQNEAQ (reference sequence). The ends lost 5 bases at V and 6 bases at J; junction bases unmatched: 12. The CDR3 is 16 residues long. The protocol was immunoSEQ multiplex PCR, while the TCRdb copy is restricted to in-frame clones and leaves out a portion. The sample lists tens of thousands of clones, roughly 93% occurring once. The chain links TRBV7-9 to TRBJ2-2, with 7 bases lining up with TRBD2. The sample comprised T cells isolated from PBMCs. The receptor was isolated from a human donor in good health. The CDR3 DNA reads TGTGCCAGCAGCCCCCAGCGGGACCGACTCGCCGGGGAGCTGTTTTTT. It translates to CASSPQRDRLAGELFF.